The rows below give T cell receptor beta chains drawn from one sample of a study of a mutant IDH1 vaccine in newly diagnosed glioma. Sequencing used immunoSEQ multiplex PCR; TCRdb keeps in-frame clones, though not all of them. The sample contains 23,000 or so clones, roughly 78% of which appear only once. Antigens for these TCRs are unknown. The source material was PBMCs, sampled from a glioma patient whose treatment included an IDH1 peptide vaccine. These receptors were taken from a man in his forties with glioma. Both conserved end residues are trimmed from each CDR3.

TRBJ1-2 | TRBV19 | ASSGRDSSNYGYT
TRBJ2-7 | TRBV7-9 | ASSRYPQRDSYEQY
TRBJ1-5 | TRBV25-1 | ASSGQGYQPQH
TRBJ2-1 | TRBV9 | ASSLQTGDNEQF
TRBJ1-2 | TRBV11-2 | ASSQMAGLGYGYT
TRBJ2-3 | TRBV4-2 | ASSQEGQGSTDTQY
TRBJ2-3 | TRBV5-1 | ASSLAPPGASTDTQY
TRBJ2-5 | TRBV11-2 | ASSLGGLAALETQY
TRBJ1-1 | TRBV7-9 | ANDRGSTEAF
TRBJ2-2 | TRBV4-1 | ASSHQNTGELF
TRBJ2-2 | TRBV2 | ASATTGELF
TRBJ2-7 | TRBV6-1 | ASSEVRNYEQY
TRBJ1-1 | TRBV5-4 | ASSTKAGGDTEAF
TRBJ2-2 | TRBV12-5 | ASGLVQGATGELF
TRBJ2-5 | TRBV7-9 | ASSLGTGTSQVETQY
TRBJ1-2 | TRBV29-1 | SVVSGYGYT
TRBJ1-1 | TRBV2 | ASSEGQATEAF
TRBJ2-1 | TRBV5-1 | ASRIREEQF
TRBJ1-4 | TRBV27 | ASRPDRGKLF
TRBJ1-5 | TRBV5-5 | ASSSGTAVSNQPQH
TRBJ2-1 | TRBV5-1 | ASSSPTSVGSYNEQF
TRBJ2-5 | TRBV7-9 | ASTFSQETQY
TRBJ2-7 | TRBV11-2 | ASSSWTSGTYEQY
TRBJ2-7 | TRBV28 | ASRDRVHEQY
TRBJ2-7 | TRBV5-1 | ASSWPGQQTEQY
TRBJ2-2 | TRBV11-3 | ASSFEGDHTGELF
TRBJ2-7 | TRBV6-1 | ASSEGLAGGPDEQY
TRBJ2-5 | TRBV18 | ASSPRSAGYETQY
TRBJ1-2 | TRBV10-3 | AISDPRDRDNYGYT
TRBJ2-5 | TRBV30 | AWNLAGGETQY
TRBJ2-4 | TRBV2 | ASGRLAGGKNIQY